Included here is one T cell receptor beta chain sequence, with context. A read error may produce the germline difference seen at one junction end. The entry originates in a study of blood T cell repertoires in COVID-19. Overall study: Sites across the United States, Italy and Spain contributed samples from acute and convalescent COVID-19. PBMCs, B-cell-depleted T cells, or T cells provided the cDNA or gDNA that made up the material.

Germline V gene data show CDR1 as MNHEY and CDR2 as SVGAGI. This CDR3 is built from 11 residues. The table came from immunoSEQ multiplex PCR; TCRdb's copy has only in-frame clones and leaves some out. The data show over 150,000 clones, with approximately 91% seen just once and about 2.3% held by the top ten. The sequenced sample consisted of peripheral blood. The chain carries TRBV6-5 and TRBJ1-6, with 7 bases identical to TRBD1. This TCR was sampled from a man younger than 30 with acute or convalescent COVID-19. The CDR3 reads CAGGLNSPLHF. The CDR3 nucleotides are TGCGCAGGGGGTTTGAATTCACCCCTCCACTTT.